The 23 T cell receptor beta chains reported below all come from one sample, sequenced in a study of T cell responses to AZD1222 COVID-19 vaccine. Sequenced by immunoSEQ multiplex PCR; TCRdb stores in-frame clones only, minus some. The profile covers 130,000 to 150,000 clones, with 75% to 95% appearing a single time and around 2.8% taken by the ten largest. The sample in question was peripheral blood, obtained on day 0 of MenACWY control vaccination. These receptor sequences come from an adult in good health.

Comment on this clone: One end of the junction varies from germline; a read error may be responsible. V and J are TRBV18 and TRBJ1-4; D not resolved. The CDR3 spans 14 residues. The V gene's germline CDR1 is KGHSH and CDR2 LQKENI. The CDR3 loop reads CAGSKSETNEKLFF. For the CDR3, the DNA is TGTGCCGGCTCGAAGAGCGAAACTAATGAAAAACTGTTTTTT.

Only one count was recorded for this clone. The gene calls are TRBV5-5 and TRBJ2-2; 8 positions agree with TRBD2. With 4 bases clipped from V and 0 bases from J, the junction kept 8 bases outside the gene matches. The CDR3 covers 17 residues. The germline V gene has CDR1 SGHKS and CDR2 YYEKEE (reference sequence). The CDR3 DNA sequence: TGTGCCAGCAGCCCGAAAGCGGGGGCCGCGAACACCGGGGAGCTGTTTTTT. Protein product: CASSPKAGAANTGELFF.

The V gene is TRBV20-1, the J gene TRBJ1-2; 9 bases are a match to TRBD1. There are 14 residues in the CDR3. Germline-derived CDR1 and CDR2 are DFQATT and SNEGSKA (reference sequence). Trimming took 3 bases from V and 6 from J; bases not matched to a gene: 8. CDR3 DNA: TGCAGTGCTAGTAGCGGAGGACAGGGGAATGGCTACACCTTC. Translation gives CSASSGGQGNGYTF.

CDR3 sequence (DNA): TGCGCCAGCAGCTATCCGGGACTAAGCACAGATACGCAGTATTTT. This encodes CASSYPGLSTDTQYF. The V gene is TRBV4-1, the J gene TRBJ2-3, with 7 bases aligning to TRBD2. V lost 5 bases to trimming and J lost 0 bases; unmatched junction nucleotides: 5. This CDR3 spans 15 amino acids. Germline CDR1 and CDR2: MGHRA and YSYEKL.

The V gene is TRBV20-1, the J gene TRBJ2-5, with D possibly matching TRBD2 (6 bases). This CDR3 is built from 14 residues. CDR1 and CDR2 (germline): DFQATT, SNEGSKA (reference sequence). Trimming shortened V by 3 bases and J by 0 bases, and 11 bases separated the two germline ends. The DNA of the CDR3 is TGCAGTGCTAGTCGTCGGGACTACCAAGAGACCCAGTACTTC. As protein: CSASRRDYQETQYF.

The chain links TRBV18 to TRBJ1-1, with TRBD1 as a possible D gene (5 bases). Trimming pared 1 base from V and 1 base from J, leaving 7 bases between. The CDR3 length is 14 residues. The germline V gene encodes CDR1 KGHSH and CDR2 LQKENI. The CDR3 loop reads CASSPLGGNTEAFF. CDR3 nucleotide sequence: TGTGCCAGCTCACCACTCGGGGGGAACACTGAAGCTTTCTTT.

The genes are TRBV5-1 and TRBJ2-1; no clear D gene. From germline, CDR1 is SGHRS and CDR2 YFSETQ. The CDR3 contains 14 residues. The V end lost 3 bases, the J end lost 7 bases, and 14 bases lay between the germline ends. The CDR3 protein is CASSSKTGPNEQFF. In nucleotides, the CDR3 is TGCGCCAGCAGCTCTAAGACGGGCCCAAATGAGCAGTTCTTC.

The CDR3 DNA follows: TGTGCCATCAGTGGAGGGGACAATACCTACAATGAGCAGTTCTTC. Encoded protein: CAISGGDNTYNEQFF. The rearrangement joins TRBV10-3 to TRBJ2-1; tentatively, D is TRBD1 (6 bases). The CDR3 totals 15 residues. The germline V gene encodes CDR1 ENHRY and CDR2 SYGVKD. V lost 4 bases and J 2 bases, leaving 12 bases between the germline ends.

The V and J genes are TRBV11-3 and TRBJ2-1, with 7 bases identical to TRBD2. The CDR3 is 16 amino acids. Per the germline V gene, CDR1 is SGHNT and CDR2 is YENEEA. J lost 0 bases, V lost 5 bases, and 7 bases had no gene match. The CDR3 DNA sequence: TGTGCCAGCAGCAAAGATGGCGGGAGCTCCTACAATGAGCAGTTCTTC. This codes for CASSKDGGSSYNEQFF.

The chain employs TRBV19 and TRBJ1-1; D not resolved. V lost 4 bases and J lost 2, with 8 bases in between. This CDR3 comprises 13 residues. CDR1 is LNHDA, CDR2 SQIVND, per germline (reference sequence). The CDR3 DNA reads TGTGCCAGTAGTAACCGGGAAAACACTGAAGCTTTCTTT. Translated: CASSNRENTEAFF.

This chain uses TRBV5-4 with TRBJ1-6; D is possibly TRBD1 (5 bases). Trimming stripped 0 bases from V and 7 bases from J, with 11 bases between. This CDR3 contains 15 residues. The germline gives CDR1 SGHNT, CDR2 YYREEE (reference sequence). CDR3 residues: CASSLVVGANSPLHF. CDR3 DNA: TGTGCCAGCAGCTTGGTTGTAGGGGCAAATTCACCCCTCCACTTT.

The V gene is TRBV27, the J gene TRBJ1-1; D unresolved. Per the germline V gene, CDR1 is MNHEY and CDR2 is SMNVEV (reference sequence). Trimming removed 2 bases from V and 6 bases from J, with 13 bases in between. This CDR3 contains 14 residues. Here the CDR3 reads CASSLIGRSAEAFF. CDR3 nucleotides: TGTGCCAGCAGTTTAATTGGGAGATCGGCTGAAGCTTTCTTT.

The chain couples TRBV20-1 to TRBJ2-7; D gene unclear. The CDR3 spans 11 residues. Trimming removed 4 bases at V and 0 bases at J, with 4 bases between. Germline values: CDR1 DFQATT, CDR2 SNEGSKA (reference sequence). The CDR3 region is CSATGSYEQYF. CDR3 in DNA: TGCAGTGCTACCGGCTCCTACGAGCAGTACTTC.

Points on this clone: The junction shows a germline mismatch at one end, possibly a read error. The rearrangement joins TRBV6-6 to TRBJ2-3; 10 bases fit TRBD1. Germline values: CDR1 MNHNY, CDR2 SVGAGI (reference sequence). The CDR3 has 16 amino acids. The CDR3 DNA reads TGTGCCTGCAGACAATCAGGGACAGGGGTAACAGATACGCAGTATTTT. Residues: CACRQSGTGVTDTQYF.

This clone has only a few counts. The chain is built from TRBV15 and TRBJ2-7, with a weak D call TRBD2 (6 bases). CDR3 size: 14 residues. Germline lookup yields CDR1 LNHNV and CDR2 YYDKDF (reference sequence). The ends were cut back, 9 bases at V and 7 bases at J, with 22 bases in the middle. The DNA for the CDR3 is TGTGCCACAGGGCCTGGGGAGGCGATTAGGGAGCAGTACTTC. Its protein is CATGPGEAIREQYF.

The chain employs TRBV23-1 and TRBJ1-1; D gene unclear. TRBV23-1 is labeled an ORF, and its function is uncertain. Trimming pared 8 bases from V and 5 bases from J, leaving 12 bases between. The CDR3 is made up of 12 amino acids. The CDR3 reads CASDLGRTEAFF. DNA for the CDR3: TGCGCCAGCGACCTGGGAAGAACTGAAGCTTTCTTT.

The chain employs TRBV7-9 and TRBJ1-1; perhaps TRBD1 as D (5 bases). The germline CDR1 and CDR2 sequences are SEHNR and FQNEAQ (reference sequence). The germline V and J ends were trimmed by 4 bases and 14 bases, with 20 bases remaining between them. The CDR3 sequence is 13 residues long. CDR3 residues: CASSSNPLTAVFF. The CDR3, as DNA: TGTGCCAGCAGCTCGAATCCTTTGACAGCAGTCTTCTTT.

This sequence joins TRBV5-1 and TRBJ2-3; D possibly corresponds to TRBD2 (5 bases). V lost 1 base, J lost 1 base, and 13 bases lay in between. The germline CDR1 and CDR2 sequences are SGHRS and YFSETQ. This CDR3 is built from 16 residues. CDR3 coding DNA: TGCGCCAGCAGCTTGAGGGCGGGCCCTGGCACAGATACGCAGTATTTT. It is translated as CASSLRAGPGTDTQYF.

The chain couples TRBV2 to TRBJ1-5; D is undetermined. Trimming shortened V by 7 bases and J by 0 bases, and 7 bases separated the two germline ends. Germline lookup yields CDR1 SNHLY and CDR2 FYNNEI. CDR3 length: 13 amino acids. The CDR3 DNA reads TGTGCCAGCATGAGGGTTAGCAATCAGCCCCAGCATTTT. This codes for CASMRVSNQPQHF. The variable domain in full, completed from reference TRBV2 and TRBJ1-5, reads EPEVTQTPSHQVTQMGQEVILRCVPISNHLYFYWYRQILGQKVEFLVSFYNNEISEKSEIFDDQFSVERPDGSNFTLKIRSTKLEDSAMYFCASMRVSNQPQHFGDGTRLSIL.

The CDR3 coding sequence is TGTGCCAGCAGCCCGTTAGCGGGGGGAGGAGAGACCCAGTACTTC. This codes for CASSPLAGGGETQYF. The J gene is TRBJ2-5, the V gene TRBV14; 10 bases are a match to TRBD2. With 4 bases clipped from V and 4 bases from J, the junction kept 6 bases outside the gene matches. The germline V gene encodes CDR1 SGHDN and CDR2 FVKESK. CDR3 length: 15 amino acids.

This chain links TRBV14 with TRBJ2-1, with 11 bases identical to TRBD2. Germline loops: CDR1 SGHDN, CDR2 FVKESK. V trimming: 4 bases; J trimming: 11 bases; junction bases outside the gene matches: 16. The CDR3 sequence is 17 residues long. The CDR3 sequence: CASSPPGTSGRAGKQFF. CDR3 DNA sequence: TGTGCCAGCAGCCCGCCAGGGACTAGCGGTAGGGCGGGGAAGCAGTTCTTC.

The chain uses TRBV3-1 (or the pseudogene TRBV3-2) and TRBJ2-5; 9 bases are a match to TRBD1. The CDR3 sequence is 16 residues long. Germline V gene data show CDR1 as LGHDT and CDR2 as YNNKEL (reference sequence). After removal of 3 bases from V and 4 bases from J, the junction contained 9 bases not matched to a gene. The CDR3 is CASSHPKTGGGETQYF. The CDR3 bases are TGTGCCAGCAGCCACCCTAAAACAGGGGGCGGAGAGACCCAGTACTTC.

The chain employs TRBV15 and TRBJ1-5, with D tentatively TRBD1 (6 bases). CDR1 and CDR2 (germline): LNHNV, YYDKDF (reference sequence). The CDR3 is 15 amino acids. The V end was cut by 0 bases, the J end by 7 bases, with 13 bases between. The CDR3 DNA reads TGTGCCACCAGCAGAGATGGCGGGGGCGGGCAGCCCCAGCATTTT. Amino acid sequence: CATSRDGGGGQPQHF. Complete variable domain (other parts from reference TRBV15 and TRBJ1-5): DAMVIQNPRYQVTQFGKPVTLSCSQTLNHNVMYWYQQKSSQAPKLLFHYYDKDFNNEADTPDNFQSRRPNTSFCFLDIRSPGLGDTAMYLCATSRDGGGGQPQHFGDGTRLSIL.